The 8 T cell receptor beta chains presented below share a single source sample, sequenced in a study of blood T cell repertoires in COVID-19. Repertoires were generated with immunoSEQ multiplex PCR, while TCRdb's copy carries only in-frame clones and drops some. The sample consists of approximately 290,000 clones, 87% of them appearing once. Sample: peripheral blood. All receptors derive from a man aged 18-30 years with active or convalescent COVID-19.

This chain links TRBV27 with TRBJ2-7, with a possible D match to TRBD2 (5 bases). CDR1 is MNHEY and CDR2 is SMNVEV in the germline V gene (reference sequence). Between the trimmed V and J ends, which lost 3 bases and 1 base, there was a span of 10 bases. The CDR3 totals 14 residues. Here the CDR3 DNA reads TGTGCCAGCAGTTTCTCGAGGGATTCCTACGAGCAGTACTTC. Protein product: CASSFSRDSYEQYF.

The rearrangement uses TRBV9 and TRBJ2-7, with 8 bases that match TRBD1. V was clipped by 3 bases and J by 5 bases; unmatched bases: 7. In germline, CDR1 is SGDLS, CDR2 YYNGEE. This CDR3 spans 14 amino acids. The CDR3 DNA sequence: TGTGCCAGCAGCGCACCGGGACAGGAAGACGAGCAGTACTTC. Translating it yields CASSAPGQEDEQYF.

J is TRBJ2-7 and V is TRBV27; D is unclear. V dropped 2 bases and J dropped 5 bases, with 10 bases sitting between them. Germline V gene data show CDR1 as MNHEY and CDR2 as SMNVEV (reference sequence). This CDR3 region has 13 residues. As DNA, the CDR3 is TGTGCCAGCAGTTTAGCCGTCAGGAACGAGCAGTACTTC. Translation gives CASSLAVRNEQYF.

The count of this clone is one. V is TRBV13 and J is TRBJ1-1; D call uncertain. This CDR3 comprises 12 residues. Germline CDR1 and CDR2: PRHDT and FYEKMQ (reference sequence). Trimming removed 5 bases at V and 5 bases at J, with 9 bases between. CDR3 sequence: CASSNGITEAFF. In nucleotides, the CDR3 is TGTGCCAGCAGCAACGGGATAACTGAAGCTTTCTTT.

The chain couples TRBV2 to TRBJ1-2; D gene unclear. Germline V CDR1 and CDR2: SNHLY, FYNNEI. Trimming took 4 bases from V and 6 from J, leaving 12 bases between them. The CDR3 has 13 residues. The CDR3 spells CASSVVAGDGYTF. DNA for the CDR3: TGTGCCAGCAGTGTTGTGGCCGGGGATGGCTACACCTTC.

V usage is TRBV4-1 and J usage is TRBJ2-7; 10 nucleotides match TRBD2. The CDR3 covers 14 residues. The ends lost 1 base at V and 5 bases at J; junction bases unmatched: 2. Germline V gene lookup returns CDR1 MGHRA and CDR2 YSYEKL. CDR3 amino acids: CASSQAGLADEQYF. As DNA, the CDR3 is TGCGCCAGCAGCCAAGCCGGACTAGCGGACGAGCAGTACTTC.

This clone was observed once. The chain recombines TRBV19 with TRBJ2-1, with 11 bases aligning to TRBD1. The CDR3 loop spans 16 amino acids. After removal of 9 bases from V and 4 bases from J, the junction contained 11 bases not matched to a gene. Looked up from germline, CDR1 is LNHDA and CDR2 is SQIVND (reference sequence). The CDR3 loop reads CASRTAGTGGYNEQFF. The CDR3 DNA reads TGTGCCAGCCGGACCGCCGGGACAGGGGGGTACAATGAGCAGTTCTTC.

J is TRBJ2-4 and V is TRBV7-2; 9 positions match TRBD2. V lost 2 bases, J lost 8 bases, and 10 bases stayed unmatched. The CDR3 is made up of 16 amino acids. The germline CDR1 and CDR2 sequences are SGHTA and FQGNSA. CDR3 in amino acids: CASSLIRGSGRHIQYF. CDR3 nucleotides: TGTGCCAGCAGCTTAATCCGCGGTAGCGGGAGACACATTCAGTACTTC.